The rows below give T cell receptor beta chains drawn from one sample of a study of T cell responses to AZD1222 COVID-19 vaccine. The data were produced by immunoSEQ multiplex PCR, yet TCRdb's version contains in-frame clones alone and is incomplete. The sample comprises about 100,000 clones, 85% to 90% of which are singletons, and approximately 16% rests with the top ten. This material consisted of peripheral blood, taken on day 0 of AZD1222 vaccination. The receptor source for this set is an adult in good health. Each CDR3 is given with its conserved first and last residue. Each record gives: V gene, J gene, CDR3 protein.

TRBV4-1,TRBJ2-7,CASSLVLNHEQYF
TRBV9,TRBJ1-4,CASSPGGGWAEKLFF
TRBV9,TRBJ1-3,CASSVMGSGNTIYF
TRBV5-6,TRBJ2-5,CASSLTVGTGPQETQYF
TRBV3-1/TRBV3-2,TRBJ1-4,CASSPDGDNEKLFF
TRBV5-1,TRBJ2-5,CASSFGSQQETQYF
TRBV6-5,TRBJ2-7,CASRPTDRGLEQYF
TRBV18,TRBJ1-1,CASSPMRQGWGNTEAFF
TRBV27,TRBJ1-2,CASSSTGSDEAYGYTF
TRBV24-1,TRBJ2-1,CATSGSSGGFEQFF
TRBV24-1,TRBJ2-1,CATSAPRQGRNEQFF
TRBV19,TRBJ2-6,CASRQGASAFWANVLTF
TRBV2,TRBJ1-2,CASGRRYGYTF
TRBV6-5,TRBJ2-3,CASSPGLMSTQYF
TRBV11-1,TRBJ1-4,CASSFGEDEKLFF
TRBV6-2/TRBV6-3,TRBJ1-6,CASSAGRGESPLHF
TRBV6-5,TRBJ1-4,CASTSEGAYNEKLFF
TRBV7-2,TRBJ1-1,CASSPGTGNMNTEAFF
TRBV18,TRBJ2-7,CASSLSGDWETYEQYF
TRBV5-1,TRBJ2-7,CASSARSDYEQYF
TRBV5-1,TRBJ2-5,CASSLSAERGGTQYF
TRBV28,TRBJ2-2,CASTPRTSGRSGGELFF
TRBV5-1,TRBJ1-1,CASSLGQGTDTEAFF
TRBV28,TRBJ2-7,CASRVGQASSYEQYF
TRBV5-4,TRBJ2-1,CASSSGSSSYNEQFF
TRBV5-1,TRBJ2-2,CASSLRTGGFNTGELFF
TRBV24-1,TRBJ1-2,CATSDFCGQQIYGYTF
TRBV6-4,TRBJ1-1,CASSDQSGVNTEAFF
TRBV11-3,TRBJ1-4,CASSRLQRSEKLFF
TRBV9,TRBJ2-7,CASSVDRVAREQYF
TRBV6-5,TRBJ1-1,CASTQQGGTEAFF
TRBV11-2,TRBJ2-3,CASSLTTDTQYF
TRBV6-2/TRBV6-3,TRBJ2-2,CASSLPRSTGELFF
TRBV4-1,TRBJ2-1,CAPPHDRVRNNEQFF
TRBV29-1,TRBJ2-5,CSVAGTAQETQYF
TRBV6-5,TRBJ2-3,CASSYGGTGMADTQYF
TRBV29-1,TRBJ2-2,CSASKGVPNTGELFF
TRBV3-1/TRBV3-2,TRBJ1-1,CASSRGQGDRNAFF
TRBV5-1,TRBJ2-1,CASSFLLQGDEQFF
TRBV19,TRBJ2-1,CASSVRSGALSSYNEQFF
TRBV19,TRBJ2-6,CASSTDRGPSGANVLTF
TRBV7-9,TRBJ2-7,CASSLLGTGEEQYF
TRBV3-1/TRBV3-2,TRBJ1-1,CASSQAFVCLMNTEAFF
TRBV5-6,TRBJ2-7,CASSLSGYEQYF
TRBV6-5,TRBJ1-2,CASATGGFGYGYTF
TRBV19,TRBJ2-2,CASSIGYQNTGELFF
TRBV18,TRBJ2-7,CASSPPSDEQYF
TRBV18,TRBJ1-4,CASSVGTNEKLFF
TRBV19,TRBJ2-3,CASSASTFRGGVTDTQYF